The next 12 T cell receptor beta chains were all read from a single sample in a study of chemoradiotherapy in HPV16-positive cancers. Method: immunoSEQ multiplex PCR; TCRdb's copy keeps in-frame clones and lacks some. The table shows some 7,400 clones, with approximately 85% occurring only once. The sample in question was tumor tissue, obtained from a patient who underwent chemoradiotherapy. The receptor source for this set is a human donor with HPV-associated anogenital cancer.

The chain joins TRBV11-3 to TRBJ2-2; D is undetermined. The CDR3 runs 13 residues. Between the trimmed V and J ends, which lost 5 bases and 6 bases, there was a span of 10 bases. CDR1 is SGHNT, CDR2 YENEEA, per germline. The CDR3 is CASSLGDPGELFF. CDR3 DNA sequence: TGTGCCAGCAGCCTCGGTGACCCCGGGGAGCTGTTTTTT.

The rearrangement links TRBV5-1 to TRBJ2-5; weak D call: TRBD2 (5 bases). The germline CDR1 and CDR2 sequences are SGHRS and YFSETQ. V dropped 0 bases and J dropped 2 bases, with 11 bases sitting between them. The CDR3 totals 15 residues. CDR3 sequence (DNA): TGCGCCAGCAGCTTGGGAACATGGACTCAAGAGACCCAGTACTTC. This sequence encodes CASSLGTWTQETQYF.

This clone was observed a single time. The chain uses TRBV6-1 and TRBJ2-6; D not resolved. Looked up from germline, CDR1 is MNHNS and CDR2 is SASEGT. V was clipped by 8 bases and J by 0 bases, with 11 bases between them. This CDR3 spans 15 amino acids. The CDR3 protein is CASEGRRSGANVLTF. In nucleotides, the CDR3 is TGTGCCAGCGAAGGTCGGCGCTCTGGGGCCAACGTCCTGACTTTC.

Only one count was recorded for this clone. V gene TRBV7-6 combines with J gene TRBJ1-1, with D maybe TRBD1 (5 bases). Deletions cut 4 bases from V and 4 bases from J, with 10 bases between. The CDR3 has 13 residues. Germline V gives CDR1 SGHVS, CDR2 FNYEAQ. DNA for the CDR3: TGTGCCAGCAGCTCGGACACAGCCACTGAAGCTTTCTTT. This sequence encodes CASSSDTATEAFF.

The J gene is TRBJ2-5, the V gene TRBV2; weak D call: TRBD2 (6 bases). The CDR3 loop spans 13 amino acids. The V end was cut by 5 bases, the J end by 0 bases, with 7 bases between. Looked up from germline, CDR1 is SNHLY and CDR2 is FYNNEI. The CDR3 coding sequence is TGTGCCAGCAGTTGGGGGGACCAAGAGACCCAGTACTTC. This sequence encodes CASSWGDQETQYF.

V and J are TRBV6-5 and TRBJ1-2, with no clear D. This CDR3 has 13 residues. In germline, CDR1 is MNHEY, CDR2 SVGAGI. Trimming removed 3 bases from V and 2 bases from J, with 7 bases in between. The CDR3 here is CASSYEENYGYTF. In nucleotides, the CDR3 is TGTGCCAGCAGTTATGAGGAGAACTATGGCTACACCTTC.

This chain uses TRBV5-1 with TRBJ1-2; tentatively, D is TRBD1 (6 bases). The CDR3 contains 13 residues. The V and J ends lost 4 bases and 4 bases respectively, with 11 bases between them. CDR1 and CDR2 (germline): SGHRS, YFSETQ. In nucleotides, the CDR3 is TGCGCCAGCAGCGGCACGGACAGCTATGGCTACACCTTC. It specifies CASSGTDSYGYTF. Looking up the rest from reference TRBV5-1 and TRBJ1-2 gives the full variable domain: KAGVTQTPRYLIKTRGQQVTLSCSPISGHRSVSWYQQTPGQGLQFLFEYFSETQRNKGNFPGRFSGRQFSNSRSEMNVSTLELGDSALYLCASSGTDSYGYTFGSGTRLTVV.

A single count supports this clone. The chain recombines TRBV25-1 with TRBJ2-1, with 8 bases that match TRBD2. Per the germline V gene, CDR1 is MGHDK and CDR2 is SYGVNS. J lost 3 bases, V lost 4 bases, and 8 bases had no gene match. The CDR3 is made up of 16 amino acids. CDR3 loop: CASSVAGGLDYNEQFF. CDR3 nucleotide sequence: TGTGCCAGCAGTGTCGCGGGGGGACTAGACTACAATGAGCAGTTCTTC.

The V and J genes are TRBV14 and TRBJ1-1; D may be TRBD1 (5 bases). V was cut by 6 bases and J by 3 bases, with 17 bases left in between. Germline CDR1 is SGHDN and CDR2 is FVKESK. The CDR3 covers 15 residues. The CDR3 reads CASSSSWGWDTEAFF. The CDR3, as DNA: TGTGCCAGCAGTTCTAGTTGGGGCTGGGACACTGAAGCTTTCTTT.

The rearrangement uses TRBV29-1 and TRBJ2-5, with TRBD1 identical over 8 bases. This CDR3 is built from 13 residues. V trimming: 6 bases; J trimming: 5 bases; junction bases outside the gene matches: 8. Germline V CDR1 and CDR2: SQVTM, ANQGSEA. In nucleotides, the CDR3 is TGCAGCGTGGACAGGGATGTGGAGGAGACCCAGTACTTC. Amino acid sequence: CSVDRDVEETQYF.

The rearrangement uses TRBV9 and TRBJ2-5; 11 bases fit TRBD2. Germline V gene lookup returns CDR1 SGDLS and CDR2 YYNGEE. V lost 4 bases to trimming and J lost 5 bases; unmatched junction nucleotides: 10. The CDR3 totals 16 residues. The CDR3 DNA follows: TGTGCCAGCAGCCCGGGAGTAGCGGGGGGGGCGGAGACCCAGTACTTC. This encodes CASSPGVAGGAETQYF.

The chain combines TRBV9 with TRBJ2-7, with D unresolved. The V end was cut by 3 bases, the J end by 5 bases, with 12 bases between. The germline gives CDR1 SGDLS, CDR2 YYNGEE. This CDR3 spans 13 amino acids. In DNA form, the CDR3 reads TGTGCCAGCAGCGGTATAGTTAACAACGAGCAGTACTTC. This codes for CASSGIVNNEQYF.